This T cell receptor beta chain was recorded in a study of T-cell reconstitution after alpha-beta-depleted transplantation in children. The TCRbeta library was prepared with unique molecular identifiers. One entry per CDR3 protein, called by TCRdb with MiXCR from the PCR reads. This table has about 290,000 distinct CDR3 sequences, about 9.4% appearing once. Findings and limits, study-wide: A year had passed since transplant, and T-cell counts and diversity by then came mostly from newly produced T cells.

This clonotype was observed at least ten times. Antigen unknown. Germline trimming cut 0 bases from V and 5 bases from J; bases unmatched to any gene: 7. The CDR3 contains 18 residues. Germline values: CDR1 SNHLY, CDR2 FYNNEI. The clonotype originates from a boy under two years old with acute myeloid leukemia, due to receive a stem cell transplant. The chain combines TRBV2 with TRBJ2-3, with 14 positions matching TRBD2. The sequencing used PBMCs, collected before TCRalphabeta/CD19-depleted stem cell transplant. CDR3 protein: CASSEAAGLAGAGDTQYF. CDR3 DNA sequence: TGTGCCAGCAGTGAAGCAGCGGGACTAGCGGGAGCCGGAGATACGCAGTATTTT.